This T cell receptor (beta chain) was recorded in a study of CD8 T cells in Susac syndrome (dated by TCRdb to between 2017 and 2020). About the study as a whole: Repertoire sequencing was used to test whether CD8+ T cell activation and differentiation in Susac syndrome was antigen driven.

The V and J ends are trimmed by 7 bases and 0 bases, leaving 10 bases between them. From its cysteine to its phenylalanine, the CDR3 spans 12 amino acids. Only CDR3 DNA remains: 36 bases, in frame from the first base. Via the germline V gene (reference sequence), CDR1 is DFQATT and CDR2 SNEGSKA. Worth noting for this clonotype: This clone's antigen is unknown. No much larger clone exists at a distance of one base, and base qualities are not known.

Overall results and qualifications from the work: The number of individuals in the TCR sequencing and HLA analysis was recognized as being relatively small.

High-throughput TCR beta sequencing profiled peripheral blood CD8+ and CD4+ T cells from healthy donors, Susac syndrome patients and multiple sclerosis patients. Treatment-naive patients with stable or active relapsing-remitting disease fulfilling revised McDonald criteria were used as multiple sclerosis controls. Bulk CD8+ and CD4+ T cells were purified magnetically by negative isolation, whereas CD8+ TEMRA cells were enriched by FACS. Blood was collected in EDTA tubes and processed within 24 hours, with PBMCs isolated through density gradient centrifugation. PBMCs intended for TCR sequencing were frozen in liquid nitrogen and were later thawed in a 37 degrees C water bath. The sorted or isolated CD4+, CD8+ and CD8+ TEMRA cells had a purity of 90% or higher. RNA was extracted using the RNeasy kit, and about 0.5 to 1 ug of the RNA was reverse transcribed with random hexamers. The immunoSEQ multiplex PCR assay, which covers 54 Vbeta and 13 Jbeta segments, was used to amplify TCR beta CDR3 regions. PCR amplification bias was corrected using a synthetic template baseline for primer optimization and computational correction. Per the authors' processing: Reads were annotated to V, D and J genes per IMGT and analyzed with immunoSEQ Analyzer, keeping only productive sequences. To calculate clonality, Shannon entropy was normalized by log2 of the number of productive unique sequences and then subtracted from one. Public and private clones were assessed among the 100 most prevalent clones of each patient and control. Clones were defined as Susac-specific when absent from the healthy and MS cohorts, from about 1,100 published viral clones and from other ImmuneACCESS disease sequences. TCRdb trimmed public reads at Q25 via fastp, called clones via MiXCR and kept in-frame beta chains. Here each entry gathers all rows of one CDR3 protein and keeps the most common genes and DNA. The V and J calls were determined by TCRdb, not by the authors. This sample has a few hundred thousand distinct CDR3 sequences in its table, and approximately 95% of those were observed once. Of the sample, 0.095% falls within the top ten clones.

The chain employs TRBV20-1 and TRBJ2-7; the D gene is unclear. Material for sequencing was CD4+ T cells from PBMCs. This TCR derives from a human donor with multiple sclerosis. In nucleotides, the sequence is TGCAGTGTACAACTAAGCTCCTACGAGCAGTACTTC. Its translation reads: CSVQLSSYEQYF.